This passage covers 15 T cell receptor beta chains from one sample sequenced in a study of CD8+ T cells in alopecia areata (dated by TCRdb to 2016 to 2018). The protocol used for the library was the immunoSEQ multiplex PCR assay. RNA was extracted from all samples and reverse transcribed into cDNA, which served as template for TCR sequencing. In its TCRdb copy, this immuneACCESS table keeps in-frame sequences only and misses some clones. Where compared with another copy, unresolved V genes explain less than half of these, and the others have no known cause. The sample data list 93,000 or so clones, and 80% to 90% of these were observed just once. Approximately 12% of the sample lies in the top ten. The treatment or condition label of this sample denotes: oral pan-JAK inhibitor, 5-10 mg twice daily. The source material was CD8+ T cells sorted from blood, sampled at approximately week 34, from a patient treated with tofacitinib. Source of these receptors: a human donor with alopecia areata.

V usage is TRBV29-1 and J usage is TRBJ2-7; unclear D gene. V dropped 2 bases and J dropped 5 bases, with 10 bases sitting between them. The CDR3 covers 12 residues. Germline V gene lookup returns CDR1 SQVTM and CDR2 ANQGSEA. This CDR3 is CSVESPTDEQYF. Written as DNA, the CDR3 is TGCAGCGTTGAAAGCCCCACCGACGAGCAGTACTTC.

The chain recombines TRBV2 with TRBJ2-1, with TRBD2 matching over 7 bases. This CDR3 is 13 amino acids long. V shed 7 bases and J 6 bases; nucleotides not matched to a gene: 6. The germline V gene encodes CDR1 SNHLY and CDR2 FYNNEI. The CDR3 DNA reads TGTGCCAGCATCGGGGGGAGCTTCAATGAGCAGTTCTTC. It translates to CASIGGSFNEQFF.

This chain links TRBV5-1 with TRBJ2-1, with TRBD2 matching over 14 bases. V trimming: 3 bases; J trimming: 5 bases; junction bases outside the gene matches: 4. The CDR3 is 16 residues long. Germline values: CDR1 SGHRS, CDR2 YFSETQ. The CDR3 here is CASSSTSGRVDNEQFF. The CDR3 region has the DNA TGCGCCAGCAGCTCGACTAGCGGGAGGGTCGACAATGAGCAGTTCTTC.

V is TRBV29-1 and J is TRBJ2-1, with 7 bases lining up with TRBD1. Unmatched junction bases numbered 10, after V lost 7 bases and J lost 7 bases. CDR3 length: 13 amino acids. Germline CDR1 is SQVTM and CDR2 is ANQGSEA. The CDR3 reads CSDSGTAHNEQFF. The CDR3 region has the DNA TGCAGCGACTCAGGGACAGCGCATAATGAGCAGTTCTTC.

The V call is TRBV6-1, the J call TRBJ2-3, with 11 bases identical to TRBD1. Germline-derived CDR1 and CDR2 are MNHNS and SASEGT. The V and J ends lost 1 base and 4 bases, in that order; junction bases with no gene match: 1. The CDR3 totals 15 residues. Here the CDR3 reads CASSEGTGGPDTQYF. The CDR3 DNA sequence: TGTGCCAGCAGTGAAGGGACAGGGGGCCCAGATACGCAGTATTTT.

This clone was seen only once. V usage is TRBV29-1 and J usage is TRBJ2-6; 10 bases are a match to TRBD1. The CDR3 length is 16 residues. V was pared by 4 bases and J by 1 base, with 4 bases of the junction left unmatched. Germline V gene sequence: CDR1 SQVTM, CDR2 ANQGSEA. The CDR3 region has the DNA TGCAGCGTTGGGGACAGGGGCATTTCTGGGGCCAACGTCCTGACTTTC. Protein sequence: CSVGDRGISGANVLTF. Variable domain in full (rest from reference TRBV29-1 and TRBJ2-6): SAVISQKPSRDICQRGTSLTIQCQVDSQVTMMFWYRQQPGQSLTLIATANQGSEATYESGFVIDKFPISRPNLTFSTLTVSNMSPEDSSIYLCSVGDRGISGANVLTFGAGSRLTVL.

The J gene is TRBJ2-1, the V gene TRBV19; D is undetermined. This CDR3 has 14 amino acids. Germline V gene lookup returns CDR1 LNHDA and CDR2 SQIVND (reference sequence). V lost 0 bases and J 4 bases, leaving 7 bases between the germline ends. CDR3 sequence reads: CASSIEPDYNEQFF. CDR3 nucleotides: TGTGCCAGTAGTATAGAACCTGATTACAATGAGCAGTTCTTC.

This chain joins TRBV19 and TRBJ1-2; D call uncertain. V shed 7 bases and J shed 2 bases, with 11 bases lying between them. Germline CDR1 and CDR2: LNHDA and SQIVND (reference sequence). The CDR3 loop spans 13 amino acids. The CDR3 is CASTFTGNYGYTF. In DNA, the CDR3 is TGTGCCAGTACCTTTACGGGGAACTATGGCTACACCTTC.

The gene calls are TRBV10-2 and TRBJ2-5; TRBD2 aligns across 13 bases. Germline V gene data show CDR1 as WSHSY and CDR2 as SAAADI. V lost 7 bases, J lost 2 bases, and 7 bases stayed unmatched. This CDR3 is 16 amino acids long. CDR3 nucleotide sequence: TGCGCCAGCACTAAACTAGCGGGAGGGCCTCAAGAGACCCAGTACTTC. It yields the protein CASTKLAGGPQETQYF.

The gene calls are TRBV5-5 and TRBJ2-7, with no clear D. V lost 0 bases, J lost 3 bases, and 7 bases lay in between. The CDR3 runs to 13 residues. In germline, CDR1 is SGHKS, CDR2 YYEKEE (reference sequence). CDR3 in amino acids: CASSLAHVYEQYF. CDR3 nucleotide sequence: TGTGCCAGCAGCTTGGCCCACGTCTACGAGCAGTACTTC.

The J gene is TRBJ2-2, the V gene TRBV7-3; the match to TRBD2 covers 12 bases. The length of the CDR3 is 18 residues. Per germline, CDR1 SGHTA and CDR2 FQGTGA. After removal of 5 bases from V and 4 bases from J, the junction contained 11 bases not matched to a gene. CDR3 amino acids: CASSAALAGGKTTGELFF. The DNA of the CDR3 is TGTGCCAGCAGCGCCGCTCTAGCGGGAGGGAAGACCACCGGGGAGCTGTTTTTT.

CDR3 protein: CASSVEGAREQFF. The CDR3 region has the DNA TGTGCCAGCAGCGTAGAAGGGGCCAGGGAGCAGTTCTTC. This chain links TRBV9 with TRBJ2-1; a weak D match, TRBD1 (5 bases). Germline V gene data show CDR1 as SGDLS and CDR2 as YYNGEE. The CDR3 runs to 13 residues. V shed 0 bases and J shed 10 bases, with 11 bases lying between them.

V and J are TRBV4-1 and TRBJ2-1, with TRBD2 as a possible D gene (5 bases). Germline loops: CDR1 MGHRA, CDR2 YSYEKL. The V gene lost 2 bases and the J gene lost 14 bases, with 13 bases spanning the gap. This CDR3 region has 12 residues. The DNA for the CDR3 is TGCGCCAGCAGCCAAAGGGAGTCAGCGAAGTTCTTC. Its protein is CASSQRESAKFF.

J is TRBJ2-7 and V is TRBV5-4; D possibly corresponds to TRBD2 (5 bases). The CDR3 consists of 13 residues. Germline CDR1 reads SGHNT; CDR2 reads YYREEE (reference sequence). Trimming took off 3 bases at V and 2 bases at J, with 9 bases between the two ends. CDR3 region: CASSSGSTYEQYF. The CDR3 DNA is TGTGCCAGCAGCTCGGGATCGACCTACGAGCAGTACTTC.

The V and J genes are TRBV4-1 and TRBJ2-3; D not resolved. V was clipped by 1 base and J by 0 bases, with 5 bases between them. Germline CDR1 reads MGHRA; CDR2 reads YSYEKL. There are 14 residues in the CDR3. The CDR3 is CASSQARSTDTQYF. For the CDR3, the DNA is TGCGCCAGCAGCCAAGCCAGAAGCACAGATACGCAGTATTTT.